The rows below give T cell receptor beta chains drawn from one sample of a study of blood T cell repertoires in COVID-19. Sequencing was performed with immunoSEQ multiplex PCR; in TCRdb, only in-frame clones are kept and a portion is missing. The table has 65,000 to 75,000 clones, about four fifths seen once. Sequenced: peripheral blood. The receptors derive from a woman aged 60 to 75 with acute or convalescent COVID-19. Each CDR3 is given with its conserved first and last residue. D genes are given only for firm matches. A clone size is listed for some rows: how often the clone was seen (once, few, many), or a class if it is expanded.

-,TRBV5-4,TRBD1,TRBJ1-2,CASTIQGDNYGYTF,TGTGCCAGCACCATACAGGGGGATAACTATGGCTACACCTTC
-,TRBV6-1,TRBD1,TRBJ1-2,CASRDRGRGVGNYGYTF,TGTGCCAGCCGTGACAGGGGGCGCGGGGTGGGTAACTATGGCTACACCTTC
once,TRBV15,-,TRBJ1-6,CATSSGGSPLHF,TGTGCCACCAGCAGTGGCGGGTCACCCCTCCACTTT
-,TRBV6-6,-,TRBJ1-4,CASFTWAGELFF,TGTGCCAGCTTCACCTGGGCCGGGGAACTGTTTTTT
few,TRBV5-5,-,TRBJ2-7,CASSPEQVQSSYEQYF,TGTGCCAGCAGCCCCGAACAGGTCCAAAGCTCCTACGAGCAGTACTTC
-,TRBV7-9,-,TRBJ2-5,CASSLRGGVQETQYF,TGTGCCAGCAGCTTGAGGGGGGGCGTTCAAGAGACCCAGTACTTC
-,TRBV7-3,TRBD2,TRBJ2-3,CASSRLAGGRNTQYF,TGTGCCAGCAGCCGTCTAGCGGGGGGGCGCAATACGCAGTATTTT
-,TRBV20-1,TRBD2,TRBJ2-7,CSASPGLAGEEQYF,TGCAGTGCTAGTCCGGGACTAGCGGGGGAGGAGCAGTACTTC
-,TRBV11-2,-,TRBJ1-6,CASSLAPTEYNSPLHF,TGTGCCAGCAGCTTAGCTCCGACGGAGTATAATTCACCCCTCCACTTT
-,TRBV9,TRBD2,TRBJ2-3,CASSVAGLGVPDTQYF,TGTGCCAGCAGCGTAGCAGGACTAGGAGTTCCAGATACGCAGTATTTT
-,TRBV18,-,TRBJ1-1,CASSPNGPWGQVGTEAFF,TGTGCCAGCTCACCAAATGGGCCGTGGGGGCAGGTTGGCACTGAAGCTTTCTTT
-,TRBV29-1,TRBD1,TRBJ2-7,CSAEVDRVVGEQYF,TGCAGCGCGGAGGTGGACAGGGTAGTGGGCGAGCAGTACTTC
-,TRBV5-4,TRBD1,TRBJ1-2,CASSSDRAQSYGYTF,TGTGCCAGCAGCTCGGACAGGGCCCAAAGCTATGGCTACACCTTC
-,TRBV12-5,-,TRBJ1-5,CASGFWGTSDNQPQHF,TGTGCTAGTGGTTTTTGGGGGACAAGTGACAATCAGCCCCAGCATTTT
-,TRBV6-5,TRBD2,TRBJ2-1,CASSPGLAFYNEQFF,TGTGCCAGCAGTCCTGGACTAGCCTTTTACAATGAGCAGTTCTTC
-,TRBV7-9,-,TRBJ1-2,CASSLADSYGYTF,TGTGCCAGCAGCTTAGCCGACAGCTATGGCTACACCTTC
-,TRBV18,-,TRBJ2-2,CASSRRGQGTGELFF,TGTGCCAGCTCCCGGAGGGGGCAGGGCACCGGGGAGCTGTTTTTT
-,TRBV5-1,TRBD2,TRBJ2-7,CASSPPGTSGLLSYEQYF,TGCGCCAGCAGCCCGCCGGGGACTAGCGGTCTCCTCTCCTACGAGCAGTACTTC
-,TRBV18,-,TRBJ1-1,CASSPGRGDEAFF,TGTGCCAGCTCACCGGGTCGGGGGGATGAAGCTTTCTTT
-,TRBV27,-,TRBJ1-3,CASTRGGLDSGNTIYF,TGTGCCAGCACCCGGGGGGGGCTAGACTCTGGAAACACCATATATTTT
-,TRBV9,TRBD2,TRBJ2-2,CASGAPSGGVTGELFF,TGTGCCAGCGGGGCCCCTAGCGGGGGCGTCACGGGGGAGCTGTTTTTT
-,TRBV6-2/TRBV6-3,TRBD2,TRBJ2-7,CASSYPTSGGPNRLYEQYF,TGTGCCAGCAGTTACCCTACTAGCGGGGGGCCAAACCGACTCTACGAGCAGTACTTC
-,TRBV12-3/TRBV12-4,-,TRBJ1-1,CASGALAGQAFF,TGTGCCAGCGGGGCCTTAGCAGGGCAAGCTTTCTTT
-,TRBV10-3,TRBD1,TRBJ2-4,CAISEGQGTDIQYF,TGTGCCATCAGTGAGGGACAGGGAACGGACATTCAGTACTTC
-,TRBV5-1,TRBD1,TRBJ1-2,CASRQGAQGYTF,TGCGCCAGCAGACAGGGGGCGCAAGGCTACACCTTC
-,TRBV5-1,TRBD1,TRBJ2-3,CASSLRTGTTDTQYF,TGCGCCAGCAGCTTAAGGACAGGAACCACAGATACGCAGTATTTT
-,TRBV3-1/TRBV3-2,-,TRBJ1-3,CASSQPKSTIYF,TGTGCCAGCAGCCAACCAAAGAGCACCATATATTTT